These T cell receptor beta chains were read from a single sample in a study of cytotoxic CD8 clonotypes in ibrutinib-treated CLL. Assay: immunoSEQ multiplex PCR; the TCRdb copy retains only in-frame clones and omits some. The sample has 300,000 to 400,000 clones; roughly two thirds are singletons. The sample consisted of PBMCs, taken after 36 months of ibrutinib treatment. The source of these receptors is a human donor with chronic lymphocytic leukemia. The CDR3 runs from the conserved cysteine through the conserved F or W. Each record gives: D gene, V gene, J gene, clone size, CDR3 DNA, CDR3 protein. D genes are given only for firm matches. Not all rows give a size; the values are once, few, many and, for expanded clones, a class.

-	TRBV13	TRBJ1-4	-	TGTGCCAGCAGCTTAGGTAGGGTCGAAAAACTGTTTTTT	CASSLGRVEKLFF
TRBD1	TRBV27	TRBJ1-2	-	TGTGCCAGCAGACTTACACCGGGACAGGGAGGGTATGGCTACACCTTC	CASRLTPGQGGYGYTF
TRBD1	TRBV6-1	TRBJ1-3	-	TGTGCCAGCAGGGAATCAGGGGGGGGAAACACCATATATTTT	CASRESGGGNTIYF
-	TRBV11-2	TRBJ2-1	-	TGTGCCAGCAGCTATAGGAATGAGCAGTTCTTC	CASSYRNEQFF
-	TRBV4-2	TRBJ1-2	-	TGTGCCAGCAGCCAAGGAGGGGCCCTCTACTATGGCTACACCTTC	CASSQGGALYYGYTF
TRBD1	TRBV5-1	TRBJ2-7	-	TGCGCCAGCAGCCAGGGACAGTCCTACGAGCAGTACTTC	CASSQGQSYEQYF
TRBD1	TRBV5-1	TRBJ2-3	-	TGCGCCAGCAGCTTAACTCAAAAGGACAGGGGGCGTGCAGATACGCAGTATTTT	CASSLTQKDRGRADTQYF
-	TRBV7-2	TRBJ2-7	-	TGTGCCAGCAGCTTAGCAACCGGAGGCAGGGGCGGCGAGCAGTACTTC	CASSLATGGRGGEQYF
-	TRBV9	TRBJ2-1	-	TGTGCCAGCAGCGGTGCGGGGACTCGGTACAATGAGCAGTTCTTC	CASSGAGTRYNEQFF
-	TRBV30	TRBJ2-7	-	TGTGCCTGGAGTAGACAGGGAGGCCCCTACGAGCAGTACTTC	CAWSRQGGPYEQYF
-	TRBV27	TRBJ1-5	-	TGTGCCAGCAGTCAGGGGAATCAGCCCCAGCATTTT	CASSQGNQPQHF
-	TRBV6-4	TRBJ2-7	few	TGTGCCAGCAGTGATGCGGGCCAATCCTACGAGCAGTACTTC	CASSDAGQSYEQYF
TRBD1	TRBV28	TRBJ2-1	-	TGTGCCAGCAGTTTTGACAGGGGCTACAATGAGCAGTTCTTC	CASSFDRGYNEQFF
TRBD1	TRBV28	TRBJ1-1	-	TGTGCCAGCAGTCTACTCACGACAGGGACAAACACTGAAGCTTTCTTT	CASSLLTTGTNTEAFF
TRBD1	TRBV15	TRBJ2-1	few	TGTGCCACCAGCAGAGATAGGGGGCATGAGCAGTTCTTC	CATSRDRGHEQFF